This paragraph reports one T cell receptor (beta chain). Extraction and reverse transcription of RNA yielded cDNA as the sequencing template. Libraries were prepared by immunoSEQ multiplex PCR; TCRdb keeps only in-frame clonotypes and omits some of them. The table records some 200,000 clones, 50% to 60% of them present only once. As part of sample collection, lesional scalp punch biopsies and peripheral blood were taken from alopecia areata patients. This record belongs to a study of CD8+ T cells in alopecia areata. The CDR3 spans 11 residues. The V and J ends lost 0 bases and 8 bases respectively, with 7 bases between them. Germline V CDR1 and CDR2: DFQATT, SNEGSKA (reference sequence).

The receptor comes from a human donor with alopecia areata. The material sequenced was CD4+ T cells sorted from blood, taken at week 0. This chain joins TRBV20-1 and TRBJ1-2; D is unresolved. The CDR3 region is CSARERRGYTF. CDR3 nucleotide sequence: TGCAGTGCTAGAGAACGGAGGGGCTACACCTTC.